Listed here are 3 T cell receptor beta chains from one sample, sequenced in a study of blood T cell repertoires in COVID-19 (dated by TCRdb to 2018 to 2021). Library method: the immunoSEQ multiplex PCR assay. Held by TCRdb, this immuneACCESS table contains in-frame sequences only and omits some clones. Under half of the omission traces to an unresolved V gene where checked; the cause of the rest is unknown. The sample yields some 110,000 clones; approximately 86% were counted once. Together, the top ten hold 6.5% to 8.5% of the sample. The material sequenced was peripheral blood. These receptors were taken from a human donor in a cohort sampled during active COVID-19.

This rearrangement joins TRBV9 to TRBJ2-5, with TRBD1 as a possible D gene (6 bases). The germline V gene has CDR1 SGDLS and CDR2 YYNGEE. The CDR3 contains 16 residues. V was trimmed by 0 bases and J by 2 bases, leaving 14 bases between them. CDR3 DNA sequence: TGTGCCAGCAGCGTAGATGGTAGGCAGGGGCAAGAGACCCAGTACTTC. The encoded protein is CASSVDGRQGQETQYF.

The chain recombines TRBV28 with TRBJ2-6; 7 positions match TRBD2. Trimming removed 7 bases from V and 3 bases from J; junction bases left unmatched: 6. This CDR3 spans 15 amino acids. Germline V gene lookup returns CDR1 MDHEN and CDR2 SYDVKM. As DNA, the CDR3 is TGTGCCAGCATTCCCACGGGAGGTGGGGCCAACGTCCTGACTTTC. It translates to CASIPTGGGANVLTF.

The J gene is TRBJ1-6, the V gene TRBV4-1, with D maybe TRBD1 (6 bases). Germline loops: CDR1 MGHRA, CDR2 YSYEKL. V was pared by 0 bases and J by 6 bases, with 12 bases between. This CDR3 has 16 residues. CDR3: CASSQETGTSNSPLHF. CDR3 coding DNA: TGCGCCAGCAGCCAAGAAACTGGGACAAGTAATTCACCCCTCCACTTT.